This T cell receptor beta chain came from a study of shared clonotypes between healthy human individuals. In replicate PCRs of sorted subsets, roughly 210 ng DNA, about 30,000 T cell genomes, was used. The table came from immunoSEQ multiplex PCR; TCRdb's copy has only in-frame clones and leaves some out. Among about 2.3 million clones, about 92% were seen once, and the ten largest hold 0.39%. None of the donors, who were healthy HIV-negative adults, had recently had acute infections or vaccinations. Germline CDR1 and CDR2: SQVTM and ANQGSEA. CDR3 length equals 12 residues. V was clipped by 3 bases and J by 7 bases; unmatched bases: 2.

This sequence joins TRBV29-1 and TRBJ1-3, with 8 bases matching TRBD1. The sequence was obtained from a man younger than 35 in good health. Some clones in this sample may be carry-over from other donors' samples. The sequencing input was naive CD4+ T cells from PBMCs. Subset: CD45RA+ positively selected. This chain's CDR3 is CSVDTGGNTIYF. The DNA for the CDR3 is TGCAGCGTTGATACAGGGGGGAACACCATATATTTT.